This TCR beta chain was obtained from a study of spatial heterogeneity in lung cancer. Study-level background: Beta-chain sequences were consistently detected more often than alpha-chain sequences. The study, taken as a whole, reports: Resection blood, more than follow-up blood, showed ubiquitous expanded tumor TCRs.

In the case of this clonotype: Its specificity is unknown. A much bigger clone sits one base away, suggesting this may be a read error.

TCR cDNA molecules each had a unique molecular identifier. TCRdb re-analysed the 5' RACE reads in MiXCR, keeping a single row per CDR3 protein. In the table there are about 22,000 distinct CDR3 sequences, around 5.3% of which are singletons. Time point indicated: sample taken at primary tumor resection. Sequencing of whole RNA from tumor, nontumor lung or frozen PBMC involved no sorting. CDR1 MNHNS and CDR2 SASEGT come from the germline V gene. CDR3 size: 14 residues. Trimming stripped 5 bases from V and 3 bases from J, with 14 bases between. This TCR derives from a male donor with early-stage non-small cell lung cancer. Sequenced material: PBMCs, taken at surgery. The V gene is TRBV6-1, the J gene TRBJ2-7, with D tentatively TRBD2 (5 bases). CDR3 coding DNA: TGTGCCAGCAGTATCCGGACTCTCTGCTACGAGCAGTACTTC. Translation gives CASSIRTLCYEQYF.